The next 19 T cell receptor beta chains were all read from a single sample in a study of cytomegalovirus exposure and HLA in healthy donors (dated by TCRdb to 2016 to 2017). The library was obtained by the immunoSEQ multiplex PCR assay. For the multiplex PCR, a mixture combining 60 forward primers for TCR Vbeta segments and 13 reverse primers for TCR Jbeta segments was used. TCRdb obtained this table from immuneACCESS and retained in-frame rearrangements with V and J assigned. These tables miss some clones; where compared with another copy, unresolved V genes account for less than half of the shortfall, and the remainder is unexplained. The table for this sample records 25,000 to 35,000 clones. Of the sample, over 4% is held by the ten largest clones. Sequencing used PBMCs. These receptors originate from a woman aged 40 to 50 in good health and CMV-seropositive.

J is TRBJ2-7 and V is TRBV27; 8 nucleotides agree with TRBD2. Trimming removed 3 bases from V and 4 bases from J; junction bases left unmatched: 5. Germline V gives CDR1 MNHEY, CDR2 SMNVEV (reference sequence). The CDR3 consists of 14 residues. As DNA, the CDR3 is TGTGCCAGCAGTTTGCTCGGGAGGGTTTACGAGCAGTACTTC. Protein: CASSLLGRVYEQYF.

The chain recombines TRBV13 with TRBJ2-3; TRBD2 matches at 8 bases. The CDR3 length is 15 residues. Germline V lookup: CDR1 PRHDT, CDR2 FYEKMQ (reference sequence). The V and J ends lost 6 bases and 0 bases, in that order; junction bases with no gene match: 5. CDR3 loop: CASSPSGSSTDTQYF. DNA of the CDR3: TGTGCCAGCAGTCCTAGCGGGTCTAGCACAGATACGCAGTATTTT. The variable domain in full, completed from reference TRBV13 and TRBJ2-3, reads AAGVIQSPRHLIKEKRETATLKCYPIPRHDTVYWYQQGPGQDPQFLISFYEKMQSDKGSIPDRFSAQQFSDYHSELNMSSLELGDSALYFCASSPSGSSTDTQYFGPGTRLTVL.

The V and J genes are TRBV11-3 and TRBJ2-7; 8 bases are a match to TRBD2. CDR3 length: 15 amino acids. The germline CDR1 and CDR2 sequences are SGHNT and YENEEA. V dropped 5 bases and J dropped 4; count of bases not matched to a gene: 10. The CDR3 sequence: CASSTPGTRRYEQYF. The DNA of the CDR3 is TGTGCCAGCAGCACCCCCGGGACTAGGAGATACGAGCAGTACTTC. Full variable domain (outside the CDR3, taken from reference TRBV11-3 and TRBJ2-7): EAGVVQSPRYKIIEKKQPVAFWCNPISGHNTLYWYLQNLGQGPELLIRYENEEAVDDSQLPKDRFSAERLKGVDSTLKIQPAELGDSAVYLCASSTPGTRRYEQYFGPGTRLTVT.

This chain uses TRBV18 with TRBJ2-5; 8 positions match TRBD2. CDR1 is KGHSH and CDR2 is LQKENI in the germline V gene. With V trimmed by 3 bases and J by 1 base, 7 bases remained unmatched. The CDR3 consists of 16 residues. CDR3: CASSPSRLALQETQYF. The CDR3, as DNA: TGTGCCAGCTCACCGTCTAGACTAGCGCTCCAAGAGACCCAGTACTTC.

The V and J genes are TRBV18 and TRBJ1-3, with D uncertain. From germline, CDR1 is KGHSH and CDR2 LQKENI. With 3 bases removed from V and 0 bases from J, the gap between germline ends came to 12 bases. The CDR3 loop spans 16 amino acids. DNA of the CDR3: TGTGCCAGCTCACCTCAACAGAACCCCTCTGGAAACACCATATATTTT. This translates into CASSPQQNPSGNTIYF.

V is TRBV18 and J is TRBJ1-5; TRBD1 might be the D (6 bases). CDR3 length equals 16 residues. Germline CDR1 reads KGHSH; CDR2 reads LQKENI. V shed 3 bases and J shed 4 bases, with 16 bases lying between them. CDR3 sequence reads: CASSPQARGGNQPQHF. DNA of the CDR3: TGTGCCAGCTCACCGCAGGCCAGGGGAGGGAATCAGCCCCAGCATTTT.

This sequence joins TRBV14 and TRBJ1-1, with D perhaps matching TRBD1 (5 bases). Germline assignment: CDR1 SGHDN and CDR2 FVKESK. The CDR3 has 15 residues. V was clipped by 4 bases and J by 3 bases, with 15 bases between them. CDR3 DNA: TGTGCCAGCAGCCCGCGGGGCAGGGTAGACACTGAAGCTTTCTTT. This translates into CASSPRGRVDTEAFF. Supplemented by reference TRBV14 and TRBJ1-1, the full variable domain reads EAGVTQFPSHSVIEKGQTVTLRCDPISGHDNLYWYRRVMGKEIKFLLHFVKESKQDESGMPNNRFLAERTGGTYSTLKVQPAELEDSGVYFCASSPRGRVDTEAFFGQGTRLTVV.

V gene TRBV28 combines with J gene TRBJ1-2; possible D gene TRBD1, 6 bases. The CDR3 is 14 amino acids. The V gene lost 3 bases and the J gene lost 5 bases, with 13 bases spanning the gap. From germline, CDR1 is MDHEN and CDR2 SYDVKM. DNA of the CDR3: TGTGCCAGCAGTTTTCGGGGGGCAGGTTATGGCTACACCTTC. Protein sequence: CASSFRGAGYGYTF.

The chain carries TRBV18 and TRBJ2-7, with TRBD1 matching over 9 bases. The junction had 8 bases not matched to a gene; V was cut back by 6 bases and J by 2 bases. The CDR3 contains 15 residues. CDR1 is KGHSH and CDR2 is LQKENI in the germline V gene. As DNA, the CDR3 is TGTGCCAGCTCCCAGAAAGGGACAGGGCCCTACGAGCAGTACTTC. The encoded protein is CASSQKGTGPYEQYF. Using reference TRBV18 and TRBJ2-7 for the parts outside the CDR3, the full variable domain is NAGVMQNPRHLVRRRGQEARLRCSPMKGHSHVYWYRQLPEEGLKFMVYLQKENIIDESGMPKERFSAEFPKEGPSILRIQQVVRGDSAAYFCASSQKGTGPYEQYFGPGTRLTVT.

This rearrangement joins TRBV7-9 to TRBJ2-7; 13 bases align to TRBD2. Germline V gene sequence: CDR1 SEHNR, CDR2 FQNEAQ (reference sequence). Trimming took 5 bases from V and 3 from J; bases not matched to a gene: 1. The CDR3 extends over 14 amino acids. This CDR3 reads CASSGLAGDYEQYF. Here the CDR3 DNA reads TGTGCCAGCAGCGGACTAGCGGGAGACTACGAGCAGTACTTC.

The CDR3 loop is CASSKLGATRNNEQFF. The DNA for the CDR3 is TGTGCCAGCAGCAAGCTGGGAGCCACCCGGAACAATGAGCAGTTCTTC. V usage is TRBV21-1 and J usage is TRBJ2-1; the D call in the table, TRBD2, was not verified against the DNA. TRBV21-1 is noted as a pseudogene. CDR3 length: 16 residues.

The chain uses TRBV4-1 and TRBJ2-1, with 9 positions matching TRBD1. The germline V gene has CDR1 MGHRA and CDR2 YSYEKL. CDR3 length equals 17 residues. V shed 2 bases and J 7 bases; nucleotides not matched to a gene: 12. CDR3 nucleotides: TGCGCCAGCAGCCAACCTACCGGGACAGGGATTAGGAATGAGCAGTTCTTC. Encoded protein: CASSQPTGTGIRNEQFF.

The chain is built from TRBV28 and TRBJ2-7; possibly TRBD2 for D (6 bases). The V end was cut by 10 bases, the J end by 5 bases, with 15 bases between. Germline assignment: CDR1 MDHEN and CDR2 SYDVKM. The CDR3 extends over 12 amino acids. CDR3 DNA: TGTGCCATAGCCTCGGGAGTACACGAGCAGTACTTC. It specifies CAIASGVHEQYF.

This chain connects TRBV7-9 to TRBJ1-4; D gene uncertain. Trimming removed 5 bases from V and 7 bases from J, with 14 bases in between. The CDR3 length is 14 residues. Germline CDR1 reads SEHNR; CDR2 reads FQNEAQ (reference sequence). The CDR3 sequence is CASSPATVAEKLFF. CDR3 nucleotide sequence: TGTGCCAGCAGCCCCGCGACGGTAGCTGAAAAACTGTTTTTT.

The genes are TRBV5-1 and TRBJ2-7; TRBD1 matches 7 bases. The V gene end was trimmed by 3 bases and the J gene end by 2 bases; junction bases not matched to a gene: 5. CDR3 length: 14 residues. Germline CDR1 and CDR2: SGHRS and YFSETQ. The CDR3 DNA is TGCGCCAGCAGCTCGCGACAGGGAGCCTACGAGCAGTACTTC. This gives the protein CASSSRQGAYEQYF.

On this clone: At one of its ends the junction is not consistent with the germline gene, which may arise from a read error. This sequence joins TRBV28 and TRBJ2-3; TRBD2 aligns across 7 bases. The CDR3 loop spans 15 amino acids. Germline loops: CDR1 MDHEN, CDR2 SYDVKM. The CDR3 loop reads CASSQLAGSTDKQYF. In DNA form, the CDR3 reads TGTGCCAGCAGTCAATTAGCGGGTAGCACAGATAAGCAGTATTTT. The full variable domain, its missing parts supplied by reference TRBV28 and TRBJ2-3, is DVKVTQSSRYLVKRTGEKVFLECVQDMDHENMFWYRQDPGLGLRLIYFSYDVKMKEKGDIPEGYSVSREKKERFSLILESASTNQTSMYLCASSQLAGSTDKQYFGPGTRLTVL.

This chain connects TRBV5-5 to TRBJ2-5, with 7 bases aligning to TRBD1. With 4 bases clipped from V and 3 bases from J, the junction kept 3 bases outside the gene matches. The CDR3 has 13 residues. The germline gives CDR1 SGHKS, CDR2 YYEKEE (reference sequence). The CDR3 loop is CASSLGTEETQYF. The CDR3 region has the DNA TGTGCCAGCAGCCTGGGGACAGAAGAGACCCAGTACTTC.

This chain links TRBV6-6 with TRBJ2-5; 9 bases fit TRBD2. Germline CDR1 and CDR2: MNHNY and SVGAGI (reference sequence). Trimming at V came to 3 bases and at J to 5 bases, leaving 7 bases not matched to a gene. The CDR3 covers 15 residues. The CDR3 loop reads CASSYGGGRAETQYF. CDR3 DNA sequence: TGTGCCAGCAGTTATGGGGGCGGGAGGGCTGAGACCCAGTACTTC.

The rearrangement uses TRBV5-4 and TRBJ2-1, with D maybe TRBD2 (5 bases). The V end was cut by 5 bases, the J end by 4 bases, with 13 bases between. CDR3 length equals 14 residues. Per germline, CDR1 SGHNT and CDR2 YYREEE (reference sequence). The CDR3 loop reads CASSQPGVYNEQFF. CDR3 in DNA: TGTGCCAGCAGTCAGCCCGGGGTATACAATGAGCAGTTCTTC. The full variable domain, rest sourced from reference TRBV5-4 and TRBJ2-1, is ETGVTQSPTHLIKTRGQQVTLRCSSQSGHNTVSWYQQALGQGPQFIFQYYREEENGRGNFPPRFSGLQFPNYSSELNVNALELDDSALYLCASSQPGVYNEQFFGPGTRLTVL.